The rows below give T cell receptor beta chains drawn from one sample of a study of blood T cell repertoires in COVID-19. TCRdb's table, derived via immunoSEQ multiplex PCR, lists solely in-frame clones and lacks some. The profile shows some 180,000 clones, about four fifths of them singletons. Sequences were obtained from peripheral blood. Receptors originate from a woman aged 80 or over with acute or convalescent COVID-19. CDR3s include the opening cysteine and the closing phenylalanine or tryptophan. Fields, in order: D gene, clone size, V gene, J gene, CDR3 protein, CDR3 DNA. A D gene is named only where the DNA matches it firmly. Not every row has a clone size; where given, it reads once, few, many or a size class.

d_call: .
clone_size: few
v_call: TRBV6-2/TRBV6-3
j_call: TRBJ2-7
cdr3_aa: CASSQDRGSYEQYF
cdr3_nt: TGTGCCAGCAGCCAGGATAGGGGGTCCTACGAGCAGTACTTC

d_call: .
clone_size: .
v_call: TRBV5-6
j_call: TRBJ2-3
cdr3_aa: CASSLAGTDTQYF
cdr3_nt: TGTGCCAGCAGCTTGGCCGGCACAGATACGCAGTATTTT

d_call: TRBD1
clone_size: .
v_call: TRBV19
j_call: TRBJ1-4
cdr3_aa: CASSSPGGEEKLFF
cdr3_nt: TGTGCCAGTAGTTCGCCAGGGGGCGAGGAAAAACTGTTTTTT

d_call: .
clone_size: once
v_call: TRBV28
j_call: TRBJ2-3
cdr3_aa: CASSLLQADTQYF
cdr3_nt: TGTGCCAGCAGTTTGCTTCAGGCAGATACGCAGTATTTT

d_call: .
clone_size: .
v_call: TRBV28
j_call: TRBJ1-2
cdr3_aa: CASSSQWGDGYTF
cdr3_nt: TGTGCCAGCAGTTCCCAATGGGGGGATGGCTACACCTTC

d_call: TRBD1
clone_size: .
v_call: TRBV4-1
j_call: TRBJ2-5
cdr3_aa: CASSISPGQGGETQYF
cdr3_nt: TGCGCCAGCAGTATAAGTCCGGGACAGGGGGGAGAGACCCAGTACTTC

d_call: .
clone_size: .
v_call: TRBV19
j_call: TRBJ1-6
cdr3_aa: CASSIGEIGNSPLHF
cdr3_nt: TGTGCCAGTAGTATCGGGGAAATTGGTAATTCACCCCTCCACTTT

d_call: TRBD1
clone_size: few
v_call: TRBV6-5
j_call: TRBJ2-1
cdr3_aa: CASPGTGGRNEQFF
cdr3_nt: TGTGCCAGCCCCGGGACAGGGGGCCGGAATGAGCAGTTCTTC

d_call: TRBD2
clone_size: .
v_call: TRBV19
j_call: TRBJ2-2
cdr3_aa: CASSLLAGGIGELFF
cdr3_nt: TGTGCCAGTAGTCTACTAGCGGGGGGGATCGGGGAGCTGTTTTTT

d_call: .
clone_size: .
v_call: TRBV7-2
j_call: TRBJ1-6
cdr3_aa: CASSSRGGANNSPLHF
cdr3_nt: TGTGCCAGCAGCTCCCGGGGGGGGGCCAATAATTCACCCCTCCACTTT

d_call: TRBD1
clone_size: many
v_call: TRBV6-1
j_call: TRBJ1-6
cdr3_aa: CASSEAETGVSPLHF
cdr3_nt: TGTGCCAGCAGTGAAGCGGAGACAGGGGTTTCACCCCTCCACTTT

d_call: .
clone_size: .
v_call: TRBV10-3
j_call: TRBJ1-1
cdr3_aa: CAISEYREREAFF
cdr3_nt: TGTGCCATCAGTGAGTACAGGGAGCGTGAAGCTTTCTTT

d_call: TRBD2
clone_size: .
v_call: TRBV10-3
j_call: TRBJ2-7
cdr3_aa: CAISESTLRTRSYEQYF
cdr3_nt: TGTGCCATCAGTGAGTCGACTCTGCGGACTAGATCCTACGAGCAGTACTTC

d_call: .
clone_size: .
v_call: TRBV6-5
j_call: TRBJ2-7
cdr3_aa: CASTGLVSSYEQYF
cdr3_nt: TGTGCCAGCACCGGACTTGTATCCTCCTACGAGCAGTACTTC

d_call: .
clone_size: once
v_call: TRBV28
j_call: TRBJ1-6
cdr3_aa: CASSLRSYNSPLHF
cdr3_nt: TGTGCCAGCAGTTTGAGATCCTATAATTCACCCCTCCACTTT

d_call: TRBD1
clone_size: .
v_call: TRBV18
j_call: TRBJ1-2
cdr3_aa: CASSPTRRDRDGYTF
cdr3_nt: TGTGCCAGCTCACCAACGAGACGGGACAGGGATGGCTACACCTTC

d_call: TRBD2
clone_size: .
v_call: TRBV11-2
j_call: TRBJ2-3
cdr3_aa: CASSPTSGRDTQYF
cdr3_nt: TGTGCCAGCAGTCCGACTAGCGGGAGAGATACGCAGTATTTT

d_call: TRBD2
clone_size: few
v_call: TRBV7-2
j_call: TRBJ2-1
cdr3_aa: CASSSTSGGVSKFF
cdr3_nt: TGTGCCAGCAGCTCAACTAGCGGGGGGGTTTCGAAGTTCTTC

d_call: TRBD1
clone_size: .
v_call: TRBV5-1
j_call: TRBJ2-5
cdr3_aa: CASSPGQGKETQYF
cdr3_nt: TGCGCCAGCAGCCCGGGACAGGGGAAAGAGACCCAGTACTTC

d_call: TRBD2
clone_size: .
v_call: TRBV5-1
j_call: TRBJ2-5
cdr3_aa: CASSPAASGEQETQYF
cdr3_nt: TGCGCCAGCAGCCCCGCGGCTAGCGGGGAACAAGAGACCCAGTACTTC

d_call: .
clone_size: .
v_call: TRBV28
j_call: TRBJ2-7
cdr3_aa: CASMNRSPYEQYF
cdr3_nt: TGTGCCAGCATGAATCGGTCGCCCTACGAGCAGTACTTC

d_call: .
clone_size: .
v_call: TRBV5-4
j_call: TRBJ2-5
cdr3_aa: CASSGGHQQETQYF
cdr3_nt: TGTGCCAGCAGCGGGGGACATCAACAAGAGACCCAGTACTTC

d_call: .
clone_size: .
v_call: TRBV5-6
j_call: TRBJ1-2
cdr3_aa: CASSYGGDYGYTF
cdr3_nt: TGTGCCAGCAGCTACGGCGGGGACTATGGCTACACCTTC

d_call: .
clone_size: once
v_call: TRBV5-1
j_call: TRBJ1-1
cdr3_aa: CASSWGGRDTEAFF
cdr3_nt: TGCGCCAGCAGCTGGGGCGGTAGGGACACTGAAGCTTTCTTT

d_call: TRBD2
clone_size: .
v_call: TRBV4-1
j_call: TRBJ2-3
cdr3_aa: CASSQEKREPDTQYF
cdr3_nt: TGCGCCAGCAGCCAAGAGAAGCGGGAGCCAGATACGCAGTATTTT

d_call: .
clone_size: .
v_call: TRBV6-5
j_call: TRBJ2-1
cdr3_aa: CASRPAGRSYNEQFF
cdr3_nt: TGTGCCAGCAGGCCCGCGGGACGCTCCTACAATGAGCAGTTCTTC

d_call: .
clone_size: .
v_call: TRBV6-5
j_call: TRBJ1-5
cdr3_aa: CASSLQEHQPQHF
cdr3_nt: TGTGCCAGCAGTCTACAGGAGCATCAGCCCCAGCATTTT

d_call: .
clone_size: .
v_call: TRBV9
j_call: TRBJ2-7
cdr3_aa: CASSVRFEAYEQYF
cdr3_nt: TGTGCCAGCAGCGTAAGATTTGAGGCCTACGAGCAGTACTTC

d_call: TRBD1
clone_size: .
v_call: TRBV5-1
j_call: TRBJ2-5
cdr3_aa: CASGPFGQVQETQYF
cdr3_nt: TGCGCCAGCGGCCCCTTCGGACAGGTCCAAGAGACCCAGTACTTC

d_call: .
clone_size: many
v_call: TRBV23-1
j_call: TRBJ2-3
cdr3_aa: CASTGSGSTDTQYF
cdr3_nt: TGCGCCAGCACCGGTAGCGGTAGCACAGATACGCAGTATTTT

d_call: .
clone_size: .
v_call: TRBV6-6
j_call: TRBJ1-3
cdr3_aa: CASSYSTGASGNTIYF
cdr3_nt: TGTGCCAGCAGTTACTCGACCGGAGCATCTGGAAACACCATATATTTT

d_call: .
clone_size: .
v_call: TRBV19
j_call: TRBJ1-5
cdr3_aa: CASRQNNQPQHF
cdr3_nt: TGTGCCAGTAGACAGAACAATCAGCCCCAGCATTTT

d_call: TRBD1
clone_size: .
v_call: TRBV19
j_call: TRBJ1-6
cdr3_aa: CASSIGDRGNSPLHF
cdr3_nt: TGTGCCAGTAGTATAGGAGACAGGGGGAATTCACCCCTCCACTTT

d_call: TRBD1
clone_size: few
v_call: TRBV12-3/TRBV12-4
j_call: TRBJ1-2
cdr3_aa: CASSSPGGTGYTF
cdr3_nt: TGTGCCAGCAGCAGTCCAGGGGGCACTGGCTACACCTTC

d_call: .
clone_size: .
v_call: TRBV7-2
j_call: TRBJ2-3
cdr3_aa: CASSLAGGWDTQYF
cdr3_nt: TGTGCCAGCAGCTTAGCGGGAGGTTGGGATACGCAGTATTTT

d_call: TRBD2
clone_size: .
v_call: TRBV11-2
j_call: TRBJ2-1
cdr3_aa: CASSSPGGNEQFF
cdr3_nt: TGTGCCAGCAGCTCACCCGGGGGGAATGAGCAGTTCTTC

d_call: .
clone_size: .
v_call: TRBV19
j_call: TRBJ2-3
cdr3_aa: CASSMDYPTDTQYF
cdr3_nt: TGTGCCAGTAGTATGGACTACCCCACAGATACGCAGTATTTT

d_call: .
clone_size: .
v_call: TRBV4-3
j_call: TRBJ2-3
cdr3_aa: CASSQGGPLQGGDTQYF
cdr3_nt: TGCGCCAGCAGCCAAGGGGGACCCCTCCAGGGGGGAGATACGCAGTATTTT

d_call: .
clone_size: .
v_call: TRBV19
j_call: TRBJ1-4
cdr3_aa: CASSIEDGGNEKLFF
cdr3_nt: TGTGCCAGTAGTATCGAAGACGGGGGAAATGAAAAACTGTTTTTT

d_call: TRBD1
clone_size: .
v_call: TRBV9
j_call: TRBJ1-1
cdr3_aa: CASSETGQPNTEAFF
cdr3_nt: TGTGCCAGCAGCGAAACGGGACAGCCGAACACTGAAGCTTTCTTT

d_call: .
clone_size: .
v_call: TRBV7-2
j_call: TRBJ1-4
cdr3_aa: CASSPNVKNEKLFF
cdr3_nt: TGTGCCAGCAGCCCTAACGTTAAAAATGAAAAACTGTTTTTT

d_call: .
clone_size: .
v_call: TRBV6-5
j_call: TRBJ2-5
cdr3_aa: CASSYGTKETQYF
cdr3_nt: TGTGCCAGCAGTTACGGGACAAAGGAGACCCAGTACTTC

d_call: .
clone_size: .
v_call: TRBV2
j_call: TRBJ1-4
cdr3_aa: CASSPVGGVNEKLFF
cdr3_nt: TGTGCCAGCAGCCCCGTTGGGGGGGTAAATGAAAAACTGTTTTTT

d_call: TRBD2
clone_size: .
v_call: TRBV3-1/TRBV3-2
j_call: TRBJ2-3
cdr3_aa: CASSHSGGPDTQYF
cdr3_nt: TGTGCCAGCAGCCACAGCGGGGGGCCAGATACGCAGTATTTT

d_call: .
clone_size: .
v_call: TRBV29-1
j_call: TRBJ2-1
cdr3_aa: CSVGQTNEQFF
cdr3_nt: TGCAGCGTTGGACAGACCAATGAGCAGTTCTTC

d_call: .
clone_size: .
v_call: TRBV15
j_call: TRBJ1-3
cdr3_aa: CATSRDLGSGNTIYF
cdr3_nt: TGTGCCACCAGCAGAGATCTCGGCTCTGGAAACACCATATATTTT

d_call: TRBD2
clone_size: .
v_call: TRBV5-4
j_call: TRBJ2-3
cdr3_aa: CASSQTSGVTDTQYF
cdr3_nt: TGTGCCAGCAGCCAGACTAGCGGGGTGACAGATACGCAGTATTTT

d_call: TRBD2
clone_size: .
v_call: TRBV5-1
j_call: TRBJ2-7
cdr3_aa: CASSPTSASYEQYF
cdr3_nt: TGCGCCAGCAGCCCGACTAGCGCCTCCTACGAGCAGTACTTC

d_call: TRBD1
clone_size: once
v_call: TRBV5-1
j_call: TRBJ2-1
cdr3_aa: CASSVDRGYSNEQFF
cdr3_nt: TGCGCCAGCAGCGTGGACAGGGGTTATAGCAATGAGCAGTTCTTC

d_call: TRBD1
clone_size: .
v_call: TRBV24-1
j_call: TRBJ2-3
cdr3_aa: CATSDRTGGYTDTQYF
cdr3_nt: TGTGCCACCAGTGATCGGACAGGGGGGTACACAGATACGCAGTATTTT

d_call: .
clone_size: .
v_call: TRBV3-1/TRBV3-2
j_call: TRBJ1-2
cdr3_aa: CASSQRPGTSGGYTF
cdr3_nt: TGTGCCAGCAGCCAAAGGCCAGGGACTTCGGGGGGCTACACCTTC

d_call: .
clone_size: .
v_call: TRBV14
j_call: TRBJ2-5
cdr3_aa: CASSHVGAGRETQYF
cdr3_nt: TGTGCCAGCAGCCACGTCGGGGCGGGAAGGGAGACCCAGTACTTC